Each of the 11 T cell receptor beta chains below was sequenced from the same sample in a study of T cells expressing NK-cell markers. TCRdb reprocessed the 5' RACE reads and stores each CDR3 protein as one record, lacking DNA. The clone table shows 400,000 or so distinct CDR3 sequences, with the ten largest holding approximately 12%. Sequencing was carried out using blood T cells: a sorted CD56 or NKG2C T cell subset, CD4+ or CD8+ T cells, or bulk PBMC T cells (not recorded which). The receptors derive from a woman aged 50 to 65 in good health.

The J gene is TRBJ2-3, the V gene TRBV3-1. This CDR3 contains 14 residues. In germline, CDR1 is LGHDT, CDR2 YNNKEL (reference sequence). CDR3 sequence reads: CASSLLTATDTQYF.

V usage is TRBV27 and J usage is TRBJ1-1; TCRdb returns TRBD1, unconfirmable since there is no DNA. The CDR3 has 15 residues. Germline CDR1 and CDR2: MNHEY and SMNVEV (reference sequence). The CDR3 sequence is CASSLGGRFYTEAFF.

CDR3 residues: CSATGTGFAEAFF. This chain links TRBV20-1 with TRBJ1-1; TCRdb's D gene call, TRBD1, goes unchecked for lack of DNA. The CDR3 totals 13 residues. Per germline, CDR1 DFQATT and CDR2 SNEGSKA (reference sequence).

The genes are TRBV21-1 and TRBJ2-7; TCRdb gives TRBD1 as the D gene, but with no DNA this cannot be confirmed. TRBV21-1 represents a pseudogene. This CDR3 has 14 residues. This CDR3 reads CASSGRASRYEQYF.

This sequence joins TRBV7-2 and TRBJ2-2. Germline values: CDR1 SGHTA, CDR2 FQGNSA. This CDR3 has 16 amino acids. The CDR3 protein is CASSLSAKSSPGELFF. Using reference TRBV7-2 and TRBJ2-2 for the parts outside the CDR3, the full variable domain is GAGVSQSPSNKVTEKGKDVELRCDPISGHTALYWYRQSLGQGLEFLIYFQGNSAPDKSGLPSDRFSAERTGGSVSTLTIQRTQQEDSAVYLCASSLSAKSSPGELFFGEGSRLTVL.

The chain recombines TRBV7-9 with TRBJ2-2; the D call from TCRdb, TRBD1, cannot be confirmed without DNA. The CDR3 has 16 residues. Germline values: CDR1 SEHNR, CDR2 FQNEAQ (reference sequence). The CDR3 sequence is CASSSPDRENTGELFF.

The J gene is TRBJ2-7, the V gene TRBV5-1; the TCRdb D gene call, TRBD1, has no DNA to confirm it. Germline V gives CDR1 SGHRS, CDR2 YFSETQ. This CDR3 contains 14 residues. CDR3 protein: CASSLSPQGYEQYF.

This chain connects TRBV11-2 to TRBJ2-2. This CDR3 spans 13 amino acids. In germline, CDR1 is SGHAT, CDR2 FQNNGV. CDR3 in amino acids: CASSLLLAGELFF. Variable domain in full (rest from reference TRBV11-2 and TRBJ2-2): EAGVAQSPRYKIIEKRQSVAFWCNPISGHATLYWYQQILGQGPKLLIQFQNNGVVDDSQLPKDRFSAERLKGVDSTLKIQPAKLEDSAVYLCASSLLLAGELFFGEGSRLTVL.

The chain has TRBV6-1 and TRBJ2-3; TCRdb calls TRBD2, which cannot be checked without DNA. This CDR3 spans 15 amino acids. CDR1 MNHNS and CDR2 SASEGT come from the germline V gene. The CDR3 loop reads CASSGTSFSTDTQYF.

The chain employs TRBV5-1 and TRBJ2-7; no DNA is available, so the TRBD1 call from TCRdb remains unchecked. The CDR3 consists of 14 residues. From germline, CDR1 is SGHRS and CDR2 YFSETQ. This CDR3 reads CASSPWTGTSEQYF.

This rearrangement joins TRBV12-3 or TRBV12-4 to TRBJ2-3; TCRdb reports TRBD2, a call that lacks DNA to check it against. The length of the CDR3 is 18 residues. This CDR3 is CASRPGTSGSSKEDTQYF.